The rows below give T cell receptor beta chains drawn from one sample of a study of cytomegalovirus exposure and HLA in healthy donors. Data came from immunoSEQ multiplex PCR; TCRdb stores just in-frame clones and leaves some out. The sample carries around 200,000 clones, roughly 85% recorded once. The sequencing input was PBMCs. These TCRs come from a woman between 45 and 60 years old in good health and CMV-seronegative. The CDR3 runs from the conserved cysteine through the conserved F or W. The D gene is left open where the match is weak. Expanded clones get a size class; other rows say once, few or many, or leave the size out.

j_call clone_size cdr3_length v_call d_call cdr3_aa cdr3_nt
TRBJ1-1 . 15 TRBV28 . CASSGNGMMNTEAFF TGTGCCAGCAGCGGTAACGGGATGATGAACACTGAAGCTTTCTTT
TRBJ2-5 . 17 TRBV7-8 TRBD2 CASSLDLRAGVIETQYF TGTGCCAGCAGCTTAGACCTGCGCGCGGGAGTTATAGAGACCCAGTACTTC
TRBJ2-3 . 16 TRBV6-4 TRBD2 CASSVLAGGATDTQYF TGTGCCAGCAGTGTGCTAGCGGGAGGCGCCACAGATACGCAGTATTTT
TRBJ2-3 . 17 TRBV30 TRBD2 CAWSPPRTSGRTDTQYF TGTGCCTGGAGTCCCCCCCGGACTAGCGGGAGGACAGATACGCAGTATTTT
TRBJ2-2 . 20 TRBV18 TRBD2 CASSPRRTGTSGIHTGELFF TGTGCCAGCTCACCTAGGCGCACCGGGACTAGCGGGATCCACACCGGGGAGCTGTTTTTT
TRBJ2-1 . 15 TRBV19 TRBD2 CASSKLAGGHNEQFF TGTGCCAGTAGTAAGCTAGCGGGAGGCCACAATGAGCAGTTCTTC
TRBJ1-5 . 14 TRBV10-3 TRBD1 CAISESDRGQPQHF TGTGCCATCAGTGAGTCTGACAGGGGCCAGCCCCAGCATTTT
TRBJ2-3 . 19 TRBV5-1 TRBD2 CASSSGLAGGPLSTDTQYF TGCGCCAGCAGTTCGGGACTAGCGGGAGGGCCGTTGAGCACAGATACGCAGTATTTT
TRBJ2-1 . 13 TRBV14 TRBD1 CASSPTRQGKQFF TGTGCCAGCAGCCCTACCCGACAGGGTAAGCAGTTCTTC
TRBJ1-2 . 14 TRBV5-6 . CASSLRRTSYGYTF TGTGCCAGCAGCCTAAGACGTACTAGCTATGGCTACACCTTC
TRBJ1-2 . 14 TRBV19 . CASSEEGIYYGYTF TGTGCCAGTAGTGAAGAGGGTATCTACTATGGCTACACCTTC
TRBJ1-2 . 15 TRBV6-5 . CASSYDRNPGYGYTF TGTGCCAGCAGTTATGACAGGAACCCTGGCTATGGCTACACCTTC
TRBJ2-1 few 13 TRBV29-1 TRBD2 CSAGTSGSGEQFF TGCAGCGCCGGGACTAGCGGGAGTGGTGAGCAGTTCTTC
TRBJ2-3 . 15 TRBV29-1 TRBD2 CSVDGTSGGTDTQYF TGCAGCGTTGACGGGACTAGCGGAGGCACAGATACGCAGTATTTT
TRBJ1-3 . 14 TRBV28 . CASSFLQGGNTIYF TGTGCCAGCAGTTTTCTCCAGGGGGGAAACACCATATATTTT
TRBJ2-7 . 13 TRBV27 . CASSLQAGYEQYF TGTGCCAGCAGTTTACAGGCGGGCTACGAGCAGTACTTC
TRBJ2-1 . 19 TRBV4-1 . CASSQERGLARDIYNEQFF TGCGCCAGCAGCCAAGAAAGAGGGCTAGCGCGGGATATTTACAATGAGCAGTTCTTC
TRBJ1-4 . 16 TRBV5-8 . CASSYGYGTSNEKLFF TGTGCCAGCAGCTACGGATACGGGACTAGTAATGAAAAACTGTTTTTT
TRBJ2-7 . 15 TRBV2 TRBD1 CASRRTGGTIYEQYF TGTGCCAGCAGGAGGACAGGGGGAACCATCTACGAGCAGTACTTC
TRBJ1-5 . 13 TRBV27 . CASSLETRQPQHF TGTGCCAGCAGTTTAGAAACACGTCAGCCCCAGCATTTT
TRBJ2-4 . 14 TRBV5-1 . CASSSRSRENIQYF TGCGCCAGCAGCTCCCGTTCGCGCGAAAACATTCAGTACTTC
TRBJ2-7 . 15 TRBV27 TRBD1 CASRPTGQLSYEQYF TGTGCCAGCAGGCCTACGGGACAGTTATCCTACGAGCAGTACTTC
TRBJ1-1 . 14 TRBV28 . CASSSPGGDTEAFF TGTGCCAGCAGTTCTCCGGGGGGGGACACTGAAGCTTTCTTT
TRBJ2-3 . 16 TRBV14 . CASSPPAGLGTDTQYF TGTGCCAGCAGCCCGCCGGCAGGCTTGGGCACAGATACGCAGTATTTT
TRBJ2-1 . 14 TRBV5-6 . CASSFPGSNNEQFF TGTGCCAGCAGCTTCCCAGGGTCAAACAATGAGCAGTTCTTC
TRBJ1-1 . 14 TRBV18 . CASSPDRTNTEAFF TGTGCCAGCTCACCCGACAGGACGAACACTGAAGCTTTCTTT
TRBJ2-5 . 15 TRBV9 TRBD2 CASSASSGRAETQYF TGTGCCAGCAGCGCATCTAGCGGGAGGGCGGAGACCCAGTACTTC
TRBJ2-5 . 12 TRBV6-1 TRBD2 CASSDPLAGVYF TGTGCCAGCAGTGATCCTCTAGCGGGAGTGTACTTC
TRBJ2-2 few 14 TRBV5-5 . CASSFRQYTGELFF TGTGCCAGCAGCTTCCGACAGTACACCGGGGAGCTGTTTTTT
TRBJ2-2 . 17 TRBV27 . CASSGGRGRGRTGELFF TGTGCCAGCAGTGGGGGCAGGGGAAGGGGTAGGACCGGGGAGCTGTTTTTT
TRBJ1-5 once 14 TRBV28 . CASSLGRLNQPQHF TGTGCCAGCAGTTTAGGCAGACTCAATCAGCCCCAGCATTTT
TRBJ1-1 . 15 TRBV9 TRBD1 CASSGDRGLGTEAFF TGTGCCAGCAGCGGGGACAGGGGGCTGGGGACTGAAGCTTTCTTT
TRBJ1-5 . 15 TRBV2 . CASRDLDSGIEPQHF TGTGCCAGCAGGGACCTGGACAGTGGGATTGAGCCCCAGCATTTT
TRBJ1-1 . 12 TRBV30 . CAWRWAGTEAFF TGTGCCTGGAGGTGGGCGGGCACTGAAGCTTTCTTT
TRBJ1-1 . 15 TRBV6-1 . CASSDGTPKNTEAFF TGTGCCAGCAGTGATGGGACACCGAAGAACACTGAAGCTTTCTTT